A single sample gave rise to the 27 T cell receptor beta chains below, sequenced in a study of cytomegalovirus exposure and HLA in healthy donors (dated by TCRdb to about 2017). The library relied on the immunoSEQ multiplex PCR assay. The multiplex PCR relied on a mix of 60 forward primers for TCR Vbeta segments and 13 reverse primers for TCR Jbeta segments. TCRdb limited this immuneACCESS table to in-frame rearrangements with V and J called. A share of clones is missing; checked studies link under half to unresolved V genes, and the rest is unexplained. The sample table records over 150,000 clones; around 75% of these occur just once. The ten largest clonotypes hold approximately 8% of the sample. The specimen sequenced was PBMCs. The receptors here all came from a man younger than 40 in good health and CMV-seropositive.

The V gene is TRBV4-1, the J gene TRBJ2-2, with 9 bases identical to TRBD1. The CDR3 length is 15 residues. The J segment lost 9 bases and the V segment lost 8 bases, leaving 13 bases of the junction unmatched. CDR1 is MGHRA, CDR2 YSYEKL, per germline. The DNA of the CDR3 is TGCGCCAGCCAAACGACAGGGGGTCGCCATCGGGAGCTGTTTTTT. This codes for CASQTTGGRHRELFF.

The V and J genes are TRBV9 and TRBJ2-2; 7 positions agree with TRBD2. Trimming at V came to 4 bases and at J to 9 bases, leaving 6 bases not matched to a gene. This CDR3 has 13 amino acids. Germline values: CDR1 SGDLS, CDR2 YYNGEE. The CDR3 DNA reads TGTGCCAGCAGCACAGCGGGGAATCGGGAGCTGTTTTTT. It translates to CASSTAGNRELFF. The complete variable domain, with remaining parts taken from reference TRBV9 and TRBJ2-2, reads DSGVTQTPKHLITATGQRVTLRCSPRSGDLSVYWYQQSLDQGLQFLIQYYNGEERAKGNILERFSAQQFPDLHSELNLSSLELGDSALYFCASSTAGNRELFFGEGSRLTVL.

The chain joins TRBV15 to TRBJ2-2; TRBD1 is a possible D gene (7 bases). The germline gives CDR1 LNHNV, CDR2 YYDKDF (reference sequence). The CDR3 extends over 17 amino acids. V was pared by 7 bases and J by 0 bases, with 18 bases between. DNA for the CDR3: TGTGCCACCACCGGACTACAGGGGTTCGCGAACACCGGGGAGCTGTTTTTT. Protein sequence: CATTGLQGFANTGELFF.

CDR3 in amino acids: CASSLVFTGDGEAFF. For the CDR3, the DNA is TGCGCCAGCAGCCTCGTTTTTACAGGGGACGGTGAAGCTTTCTTT. The chain recombines TRBV5-1 with TRBJ1-1, with TRBD1 identical over 7 bases. Losses at the gene ends were 4 bases for V and 7 bases for J; bases not matched to a gene: 13. CDR3 size: 15 residues. From germline, CDR1 is SGHRS and CDR2 YFSETQ.

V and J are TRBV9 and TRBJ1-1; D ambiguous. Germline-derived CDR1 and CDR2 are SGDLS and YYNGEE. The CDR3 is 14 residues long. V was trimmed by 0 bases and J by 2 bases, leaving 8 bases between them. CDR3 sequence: CASSVVSVNTEAFF. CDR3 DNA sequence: TGTGCCAGCAGCGTAGTCTCGGTTAACACTGAAGCTTTCTTT.

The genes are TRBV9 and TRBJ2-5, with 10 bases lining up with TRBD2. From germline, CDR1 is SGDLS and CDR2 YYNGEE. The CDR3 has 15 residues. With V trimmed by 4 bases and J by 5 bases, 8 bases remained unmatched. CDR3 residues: CASSPSGSASETQYF. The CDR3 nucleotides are TGTGCCAGCAGCCCTAGCGGGAGCGCCAGTGAGACCCAGTACTTC.

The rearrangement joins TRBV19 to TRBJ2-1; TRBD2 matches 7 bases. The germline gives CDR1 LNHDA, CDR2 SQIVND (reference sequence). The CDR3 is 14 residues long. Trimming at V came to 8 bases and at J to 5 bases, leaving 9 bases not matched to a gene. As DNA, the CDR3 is TGTGCCAGTCCGACTAGCTTGAAAGACAATGAGCAGTTCTTC. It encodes CASPTSLKDNEQFF.

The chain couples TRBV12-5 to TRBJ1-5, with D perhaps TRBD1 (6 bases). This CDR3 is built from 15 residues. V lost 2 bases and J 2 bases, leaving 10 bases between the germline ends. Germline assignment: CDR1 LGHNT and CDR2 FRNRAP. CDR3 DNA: TGTGCTAGTGGTTTGCAGGGGTCGGGCAATCAGCCCCAGCATTTT. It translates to CASGLQGSGNQPQHF.

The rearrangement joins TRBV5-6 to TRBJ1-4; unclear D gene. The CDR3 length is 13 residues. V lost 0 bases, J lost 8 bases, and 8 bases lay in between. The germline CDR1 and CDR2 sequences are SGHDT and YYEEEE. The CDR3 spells CASSLAVVEKLFF. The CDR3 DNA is TGTGCCAGCAGCTTGGCGGTGGTAGAAAAACTGTTTTTT.

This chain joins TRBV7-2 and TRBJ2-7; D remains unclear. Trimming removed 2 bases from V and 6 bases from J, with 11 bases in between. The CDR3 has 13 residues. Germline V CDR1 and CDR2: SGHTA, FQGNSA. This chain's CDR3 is CASSLLLPAEQYF. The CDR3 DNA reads TGTGCCAGCAGCTTACTACTTCCCGCCGAGCAGTACTTC.

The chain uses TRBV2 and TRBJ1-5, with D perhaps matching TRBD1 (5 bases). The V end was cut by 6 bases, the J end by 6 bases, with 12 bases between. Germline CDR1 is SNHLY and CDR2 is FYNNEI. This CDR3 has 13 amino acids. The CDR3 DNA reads TGTGCCAGCAGCCCTGACGGGGGTCAGCCCCAGCATTTT. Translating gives CASSPDGGQPQHF.

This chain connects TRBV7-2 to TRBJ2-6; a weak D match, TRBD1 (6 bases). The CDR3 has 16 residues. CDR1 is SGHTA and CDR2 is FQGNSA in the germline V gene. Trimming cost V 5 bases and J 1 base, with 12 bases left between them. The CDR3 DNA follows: TGTGCCAGCAGCCGGAACAGGGTTTCTGGGGCCAACGTCCTGACTTTC. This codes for CASSRNRVSGANVLTF.

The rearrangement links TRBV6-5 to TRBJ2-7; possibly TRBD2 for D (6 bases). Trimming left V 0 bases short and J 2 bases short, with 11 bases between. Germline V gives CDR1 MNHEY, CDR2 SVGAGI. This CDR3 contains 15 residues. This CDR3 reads CASSYSEGGTYEQYF. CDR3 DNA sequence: TGTGCCAGCAGTTACTCGGAGGGAGGCACCTACGAGCAGTACTTC.

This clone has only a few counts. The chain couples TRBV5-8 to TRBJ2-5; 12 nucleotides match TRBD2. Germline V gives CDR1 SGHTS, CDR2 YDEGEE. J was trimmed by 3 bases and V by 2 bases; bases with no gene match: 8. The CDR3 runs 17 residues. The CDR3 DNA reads TGTGCCAGCAGCTTCGGACTAGCGGGAAATATAGAAGAGACCCAGTACTTC. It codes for CASSFGLAGNIEETQYF.

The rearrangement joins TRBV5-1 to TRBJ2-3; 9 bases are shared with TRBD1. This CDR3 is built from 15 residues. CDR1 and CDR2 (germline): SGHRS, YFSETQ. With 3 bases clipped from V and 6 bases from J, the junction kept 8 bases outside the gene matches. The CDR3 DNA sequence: TGCGCCAGCAGCTGGACAGGGGACAAGGGGGATACGCAGTATTTT. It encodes CASSWTGDKGDTQYF.

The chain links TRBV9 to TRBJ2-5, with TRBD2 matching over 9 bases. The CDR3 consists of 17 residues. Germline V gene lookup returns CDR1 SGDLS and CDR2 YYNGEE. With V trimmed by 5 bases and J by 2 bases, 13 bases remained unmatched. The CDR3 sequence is CASSAPRAGGNQETQYF. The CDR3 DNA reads TGTGCCAGCAGTGCCCCGAGGGCGGGGGGGAATCAAGAGACCCAGTACTTC.

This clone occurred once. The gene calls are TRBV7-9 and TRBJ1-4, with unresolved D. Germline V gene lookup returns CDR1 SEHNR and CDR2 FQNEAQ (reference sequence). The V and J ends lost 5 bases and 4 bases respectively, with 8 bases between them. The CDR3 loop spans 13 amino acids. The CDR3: CASSTENNEKLFF. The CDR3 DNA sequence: TGTGCCAGCAGCACAGAGAATAATGAAAAACTGTTTTTT.

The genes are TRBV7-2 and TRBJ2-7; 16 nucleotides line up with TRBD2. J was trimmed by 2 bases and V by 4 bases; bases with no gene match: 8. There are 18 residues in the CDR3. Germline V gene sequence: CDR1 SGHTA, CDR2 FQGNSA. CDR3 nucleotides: TGTGCCAGCAGCTCAATCGGGACTAGCGGGGGGGCCCCCTACGAGCAGTACTTC. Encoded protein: CASSSIGTSGGAPYEQYF.

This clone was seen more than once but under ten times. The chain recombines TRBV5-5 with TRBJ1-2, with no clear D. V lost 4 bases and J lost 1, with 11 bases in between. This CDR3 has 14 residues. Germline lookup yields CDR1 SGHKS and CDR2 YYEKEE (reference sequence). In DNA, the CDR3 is TGTGCCAGCAGCCGGGTGCCGATTAACTATGGCTACACCTTC. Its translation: CASSRVPINYGYTF.

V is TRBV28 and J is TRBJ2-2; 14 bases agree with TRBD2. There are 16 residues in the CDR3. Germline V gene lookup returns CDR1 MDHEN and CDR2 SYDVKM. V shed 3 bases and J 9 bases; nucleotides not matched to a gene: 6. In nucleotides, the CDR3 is TGTGCCAGCAGTTTGCTGGGACTAGCGGGAGTACGGGAGCTGTTTTTT. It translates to CASSLLGLAGVRELFF.

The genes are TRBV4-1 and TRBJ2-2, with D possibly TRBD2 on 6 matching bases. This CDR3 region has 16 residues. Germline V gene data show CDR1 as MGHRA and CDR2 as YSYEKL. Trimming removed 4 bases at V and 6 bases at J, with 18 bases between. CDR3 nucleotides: TGCGCCAGCAGCCTCTCGGGCGGGGCACTCGCCGGGGAGCTGTTTTTT. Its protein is CASSLSGGALAGELFF.

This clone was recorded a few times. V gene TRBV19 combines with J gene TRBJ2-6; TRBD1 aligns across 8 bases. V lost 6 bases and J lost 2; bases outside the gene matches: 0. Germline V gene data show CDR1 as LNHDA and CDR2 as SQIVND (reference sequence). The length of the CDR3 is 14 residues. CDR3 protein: CASRDRAGANVLTF. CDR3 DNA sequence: TGTGCCAGTAGGGACAGGGCTGGGGCCAACGTCCTGACTTTC. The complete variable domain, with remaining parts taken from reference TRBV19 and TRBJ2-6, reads DGGITQSPKYLFRKEGQNVTLSCEQNLNHDAMYWYRQDPGQGLRLIYYSQIVNDFQKGDIAEGYSVSREKKESFPLTVTSAQKNPTAFYLCASRDRAGANVLTFGAGSRLTVL.

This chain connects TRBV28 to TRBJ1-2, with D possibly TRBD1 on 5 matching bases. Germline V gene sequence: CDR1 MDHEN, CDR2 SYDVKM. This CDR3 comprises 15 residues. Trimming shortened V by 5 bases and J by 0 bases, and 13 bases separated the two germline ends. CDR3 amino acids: CASSQMGGANYGYTF. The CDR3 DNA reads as TGTGCCAGCAGTCAGATGGGGGGGGCTAACTATGGCTACACCTTC.

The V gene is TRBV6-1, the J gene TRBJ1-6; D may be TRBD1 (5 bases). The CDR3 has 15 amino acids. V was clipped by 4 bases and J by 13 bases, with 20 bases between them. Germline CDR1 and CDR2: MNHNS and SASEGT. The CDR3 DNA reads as TGTGCCAGCAGTGCCAGGAGGGACGGAATAACGCCCCTCCACTTT. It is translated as CASSARRDGITPLHF.

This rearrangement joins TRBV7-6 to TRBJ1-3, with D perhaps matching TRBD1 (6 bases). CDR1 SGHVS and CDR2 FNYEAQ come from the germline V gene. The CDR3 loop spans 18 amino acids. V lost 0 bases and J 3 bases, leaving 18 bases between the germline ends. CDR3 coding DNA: TGTGCCAGCAGCTTAGCCCCAGCCGGACAGAGAAGTGGAAACACCATATATTTT. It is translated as CASSLAPAGQRSGNTIYF.

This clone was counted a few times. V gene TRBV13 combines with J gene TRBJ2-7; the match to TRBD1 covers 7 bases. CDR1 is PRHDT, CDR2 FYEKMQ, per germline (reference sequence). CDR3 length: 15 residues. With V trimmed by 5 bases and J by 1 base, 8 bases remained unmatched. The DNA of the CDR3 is TGTGCCAGCAGCGCCCGACAGGGAAATTCCTACGAGCAGTACTTC. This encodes CASSARQGNSYEQYF. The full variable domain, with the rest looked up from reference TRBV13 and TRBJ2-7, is AAGVIQSPRHLIKEKRETATLKCYPIPRHDTVYWYQQGPGQDPQFLISFYEKMQSDKGSIPDRFSAQQFSDYHSELNMSSLELGDSALYFCASSARQGNSYEQYFGPGTRLTVT.

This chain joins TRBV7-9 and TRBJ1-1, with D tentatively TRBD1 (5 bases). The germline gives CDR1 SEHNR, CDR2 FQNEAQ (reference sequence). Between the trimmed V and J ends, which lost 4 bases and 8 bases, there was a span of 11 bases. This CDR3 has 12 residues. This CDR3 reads CASSSNRPEAFF. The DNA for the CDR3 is TGTGCCAGCAGCTCGAACAGGCCCGAAGCTTTCTTT. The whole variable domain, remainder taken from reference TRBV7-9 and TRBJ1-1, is DTGVSQNPRHKITKRGQNVTFRCDPISEHNRLYWYRQTLGQGPEFLTYFQNEAQLEKSRLLSDRFSAERPKGSFSTLEIQRTEQGDSAMYLCASSSNRPEAFFGQGTRLTVV.